This entry lists 24 T cell receptor beta chains sequenced from one sample in a study of spatial heterogeneity in lung cancer. This sample's time point: sample taken at primary tumor resection. Using its own MiXCR run on the 5' RACE reads, TCRdb lists one record per CDR3 protein. The profile shows approximately 40,000 distinct CDR3 sequences, less than 9% of them singletons. The sequences come from PBMCs, collected at surgery. These receptors were taken from a female donor with early-stage non-small cell lung cancer.

Judged by abundance, this clonotype is medium-sized (0.01 to 0.1%). CDR3 protein: CASSDPSSETQYF. For the CDR3, the DNA is TGTGCCAGCTCTGACCCGAGCTCGGAGACCCAGTACTTC. V gene TRBV27 combines with J gene TRBJ2-5; the D is unclear. Trimming pared 8 bases from V and 5 bases from J, leaving 15 bases between. Germline V lookup: CDR1 MNHEY, CDR2 SMNVEV (reference sequence). CDR3 length: 13 residues.

This clonotype was detected ten times or more. The chain recombines TRBV27 with TRBJ1-5; 9 positions agree with TRBD1. V lost 1 base and J lost 7; bases outside the gene matches: 5. Per germline, CDR1 MNHEY and CDR2 SMNVEV (reference sequence). The CDR3 spans 15 residues. CDR3 region: CASSLFGTGMQPQHF. CDR3 DNA: TGTGCCAGCAGTTTATTCGGGACAGGGATGCAGCCCCAGCATTTT.

V is TRBV6-1 and J is TRBJ1-5; unclear D gene. V was shortened by 2 bases and J by 3 bases, with 8 bases between the two germline ends. The CDR3 extends over 14 amino acids. Germline V lookup: CDR1 MNHNS, CDR2 SASEGT. The CDR3 DNA is TGTGCCAGCAGTGAAAGACACTTCAATCAGCCCCAGCATTTT. Translation: CASSERHFNQPQHF.

In its sample, this clonotype was seen many times. The V gene is TRBV2, the J gene TRBJ1-1; D is undetermined. The CDR3 contains 13 residues. Trimming cost V 5 bases and J 2 bases, with 9 bases left between them. Germline CDR1 and CDR2: SNHLY and FYNNEI. The CDR3 sequence is CASSPGVNTEAFF. The CDR3, as DNA: TGTGCCAGCAGTCCCGGGGTCAACACTGAAGCTTTCTTT.

This clonotype was counted ten times or more. The CDR3 region is CASSQTWWATNEKLFF. The CDR3 DNA is TGTGCCAGCAGCCAGACCTGGTGGGCGACTAATGAAAAACTGTTTTTT. The chain recombines TRBV3-1 with TRBJ1-4; D not certain. This CDR3 contains 16 residues. The germline V gene has CDR1 LGHDT and CDR2 YNNKEL (reference sequence). With 3 bases removed from V and 2 bases from J, the gap between germline ends came to 13 bases. The complete variable domain, with remaining parts taken from reference TRBV3-1 and TRBJ1-4, reads DTAVSQTPKYLVTQMGNDKSIKCEQNLGHDTMYWYKQDSKKFLKIMFSYNNKELIINETVPNRFSPKSPDKAHLNLHINSLELGDSAVYFCASSQTWWATNEKLFFGSGTQLSVL.

In its sample, this clonotype was seen a few times. The chain employs TRBV20-1 and TRBJ2-2, with 7 bases aligning to TRBD1. The junction had 6 bases not matched to a gene; V was cut back by 1 base and J by 1 base. The CDR3 runs 16 residues. The germline gives CDR1 DFQATT, CDR2 SNEGSKA (reference sequence). The CDR3 spells CSARGPRTGNTGELFF. The CDR3 DNA reads TGCAGTGCTAGAGGCCCCCGGACAGGGAACACCGGGGAGCTGTTTTTT.

The table lists this clonotype with many counts. The chain recombines TRBV6-6 with TRBJ1-5, with 11 bases lining up with TRBD1. The CDR3 covers 14 residues. Germline loops: CDR1 MNHNY, CDR2 SVGAGI (reference sequence). With 5 bases clipped from V and 7 bases from J, the junction kept 4 bases outside the gene matches. CDR3 amino acids: CASSRGTGGQPQHF. In DNA form, the CDR3 reads TGTGCCAGCAGTCGCGGGACAGGGGGACAGCCCCAGCATTTT.

This clonotype showed up many times. Its ends do not fully match the called genes, so a read error is possible. The rearrangement links TRBV6-2 or TRBV6-3 to TRBJ1-1; D is unresolved. Germline V gene sequence: CDR1 MNHEY, CDR2 SVGEGT. This CDR3 spans 14 amino acids. The CDR3 DNA follows: TGTGCCAGCAGGTACTTTCTCAGGAACACTGAAGCTTTCTTT. This translates into CASRYFLRNTEAFF.

This clonotype turned up a few times. V usage is TRBV20-1 and J usage is TRBJ1-6; D not certain. The germline V gene has CDR1 DFQATT and CDR2 SNEGSKA (reference sequence). This CDR3 is built from 15 residues. The V end was cut by 3 bases, the J end by 0 bases, with 9 bases between. CDR3 nucleotides: TGCAGTGCTAGTTCCCTAAGCTCCTATAATTCACCCCTCCACTTT. This translates into CSASSLSSYNSPLHF.

This clonotype came up many times. The chain links TRBV5-6 to TRBJ1-6, with no clear D. This CDR3 region has 15 residues. CDR1 is SGHDT and CDR2 is YYEEEE in the germline V gene. V lost 0 bases to trimming and J lost 8 bases, with 12 bases between them. CDR3 protein: CASSLGRRGDSPLHF. The CDR3 DNA sequence: TGTGCCAGCAGCTTGGGACGGCGGGGAGATTCACCCCTCCACTTT.

This clonotype showed up just a few times. The chain uses TRBV7-9 and TRBJ2-3; D is perhaps TRBD2 (6 bases). Germline V lookup: CDR1 SEHNR, CDR2 FQNEAQ (reference sequence). CDR3 size: 14 residues. Trimming left V 6 bases short and J 4 bases short, with 14 bases between. The CDR3 nucleotides are TGTGCCAGCAGTCCCACGTCTAGCGCAGATACGCAGTATTTT. Residues: CASSPTSSADTQYF.

The chain recombines TRBV25-1 with TRBJ1-4; 10 bases line up with TRBD1. Germline CDR1 and CDR2: MGHDK and SYGVNS. The CDR3 loop spans 14 amino acids. J lost 4 bases, V lost 6 bases, and 2 bases had no gene match. The CDR3 nucleotides are TGTGCCAGCAGGGGGGACAGGGGTAATGAAAAACTGTTTTTT. This translates into CASRGDRGNEKLFF.

This clonotype was detected a few times. The chain couples TRBV20-1 to TRBJ2-7, with D perhaps TRBD1 (6 bases). V was cut by 4 bases and J by 0 bases, with 22 bases left in between. Germline V gene data show CDR1 as DFQATT and CDR2 as SNEGSKA (reference sequence). CDR3 size: 17 residues. CDR3 amino acids: CSATLARSGTRSYEQYF. The CDR3 nucleotides are TGCAGTGCTACCTTGGCCCGTTCCGGGACACGCTCCTACGAGCAGTACTTC.

There are many counts of this clonotype. The V and J genes are TRBV28 and TRBJ1-1; the match to TRBD1 covers 7 bases. The germline V gene encodes CDR1 MDHEN and CDR2 SYDVKM. V shed 10 bases, J shed 6 bases, and the junction held 8 bases outside the gene matches. The CDR3 extends over 12 amino acids. In DNA form, the CDR3 reads TGTGCCACGGAGGAGGGGGCACCTGAAGCTTTCTTT. Its protein is CATEEGAPEAFF.

This clonotype has more than one count but fewer than ten. V and J are TRBV3-1 and TRBJ2-3, with D perhaps TRBD2 (6 bases). Germline V gene sequence: CDR1 LGHDT, CDR2 YNNKEL (reference sequence). This CDR3 has 15 amino acids. V dropped 4 bases and J dropped 1 base, with 12 bases sitting between them. CDR3 sequence: CASSRYKRGTDTQYF. CDR3 in DNA: TGTGCCAGCAGCCGCTACAAGCGGGGCACAGATACGCAGTATTTT.

This clonotype showed up just a few times. The rearrangement links TRBV18 to TRBJ2-7; D call uncertain. The CDR3 is 14 residues long. CDR1 KGHSH and CDR2 LQKENI come from the germline V gene. V was cut by 3 bases and J by 3 bases, with 12 bases left in between. The CDR3 is CASSPTVRSYEQYF. In DNA form, the CDR3 reads TGTGCCAGCTCACCGACGGTCCGAAGCTACGAGCAGTACTTC.

This clonotype showed up just a few times. The rearrangement uses TRBV7-2 and TRBJ2-7, with D possibly TRBD2 on 6 matching bases. CDR1 and CDR2 (germline): SGHTA, FQGNSA. The CDR3 loop spans 14 amino acids. Between the trimmed V and J ends, which lost 5 bases and 0 bases, there was a span of 11 bases. The CDR3 nucleotides are TGTGCCAGCAGCCGAGGGAGGTCCTCCTACGAGCAGTACTTC. Translating gives CASSRGRSSYEQYF.

This clonotype was seen at least ten times. The CDR3 loop reads CATSDFQGKPQHF. In DNA, the CDR3 is TGTGCCACCAGTGACTTCCAGGGGAAGCCCCAGCATTTT. This sequence joins TRBV24-1 and TRBJ1-5; perhaps TRBD1 as D (6 bases). Between the trimmed V and J ends, which lost 4 bases and 8 bases, there was a span of 11 bases. CDR3 length equals 13 residues. Germline V gene lookup returns CDR1 KGHDR and CDR2 SFDVKD.

This clonotype was recorded at least ten times. The chain combines TRBV20-1 with TRBJ2-3, with no clear D. The V end lost 0 bases, the J end lost 1 base, and 11 bases lay between the germline ends. CDR3 length: 15 residues. From germline, CDR1 is DFQATT and CDR2 SNEGSKA (reference sequence). CDR3 amino acids: CSARDPGVGTDTQYF. CDR3 in DNA: TGCAGTGCTAGAGATCCTGGGGTGGGCACAGATACGCAGTATTTT.

This clonotype was counted at least ten times. The J gene is TRBJ2-2, the V gene TRBV5-1; 7 nucleotides match TRBD2. V lost 0 bases and J lost 2; bases outside the gene matches: 4. Germline-derived CDR1 and CDR2 are SGHRS and YFSETQ. The CDR3 runs to 16 residues. The CDR3 sequence: CASSLGLAANTGELFF. Here the CDR3 DNA reads TGCGCCAGCAGCTTGGGGCTAGCGGCAAACACCGGGGAGCTGTTTTTT.

This clonotype was picked up a small number of times. This chain uses TRBV20-1 with TRBJ2-4; D not certain. CDR1 is DFQATT and CDR2 is SNEGSKA in the germline V gene (reference sequence). V lost 3 bases, J lost 0 bases, and 9 bases lay in between. This CDR3 comprises 14 residues. The CDR3 loop reads CSASALLAKNIQYF. DNA for the CDR3: TGCAGTGCTAGTGCCCTCCTAGCCAAAAACATTCAGTACTTC.

This clonotype was recorded at least ten times. The chain combines TRBV6-2 or TRBV6-3 with TRBJ2-7; no reliable D call. Trimming took 1 base from V and 3 from J, leaving 7 bases between them. Germline V lookup: CDR1 MNHEY, CDR2 SVGEGT. The CDR3 is 13 residues long. The CDR3 sequence is CASSYWGNYEQYF. The CDR3 region has the DNA TGTGCCAGCAGTTACTGGGGAAACTACGAGCAGTACTTC.

The CDR3 is CSAGAGSTDTQYF. The CDR3, as DNA: TGCAGTGCCGGAGCGGGGAGCACAGATACGCAGTATTTT. This chain links TRBV20-1 with TRBJ2-3; 7 positions match TRBD2. V dropped 6 bases and J dropped 0; count of bases not matched to a gene: 3. The CDR3 covers 13 residues. CDR1 is DFQATT, CDR2 SNEGSKA, per germline (reference sequence).

This clonotype was counted many times. The chain carries TRBV5-1 and TRBJ2-1; 7 bases fit TRBD1. Trimming removed 4 bases from V and 6 bases from J; junction bases left unmatched: 1. CDR1 is SGHRS and CDR2 is YFSETQ in the germline V gene. The CDR3 has 12 residues. The CDR3 sequence: CASSRDSNEQFF. In DNA, the CDR3 is TGCGCCAGCAGCCGGGACAGCAATGAGCAGTTCTTC.